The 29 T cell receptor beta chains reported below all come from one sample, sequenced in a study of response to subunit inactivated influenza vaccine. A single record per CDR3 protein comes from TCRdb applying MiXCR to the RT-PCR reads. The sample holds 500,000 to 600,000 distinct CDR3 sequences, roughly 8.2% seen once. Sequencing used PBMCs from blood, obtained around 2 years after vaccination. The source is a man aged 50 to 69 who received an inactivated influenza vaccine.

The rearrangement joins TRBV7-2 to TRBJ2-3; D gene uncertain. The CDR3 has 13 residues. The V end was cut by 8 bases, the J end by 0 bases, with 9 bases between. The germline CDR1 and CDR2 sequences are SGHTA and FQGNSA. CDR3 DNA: TGTGCCAGCTGCGTCGGGAGCACAGATACGCAGTATTTT. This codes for CASCVGSTDTQYF.

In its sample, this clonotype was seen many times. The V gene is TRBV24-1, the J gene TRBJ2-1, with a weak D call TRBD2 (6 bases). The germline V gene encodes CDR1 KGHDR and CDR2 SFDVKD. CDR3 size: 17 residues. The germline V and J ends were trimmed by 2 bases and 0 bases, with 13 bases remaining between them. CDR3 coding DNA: TGTGCCACCAGTGATTCCGGGGGAAAGGGCTCCTACAATGAGCAGTTCTTC. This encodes CATSDSGGKGSYNEQFF.

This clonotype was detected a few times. The CDR3 DNA is TGTGCCAGCAGCTTAGTTTTCAGACACACCGGGGAGCTGTTTTTT. Encoded protein: CASSLVFRHTGELFF. The rearrangement joins TRBV7-2 to TRBJ2-2; D gene uncertain. Germline V gene lookup returns CDR1 SGHTA and CDR2 FQGNSA. This CDR3 comprises 15 residues. The V end lost 1 base, the J end lost 3 bases, and 9 bases lay between the germline ends.

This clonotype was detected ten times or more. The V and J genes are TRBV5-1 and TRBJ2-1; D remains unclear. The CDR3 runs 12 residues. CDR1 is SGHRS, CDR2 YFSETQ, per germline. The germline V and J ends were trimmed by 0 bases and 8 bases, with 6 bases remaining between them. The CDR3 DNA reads TGCGCCAGCAGCTTGGGGAGCCATGAGCAGTTCTTC. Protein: CASSLGSHEQFF.

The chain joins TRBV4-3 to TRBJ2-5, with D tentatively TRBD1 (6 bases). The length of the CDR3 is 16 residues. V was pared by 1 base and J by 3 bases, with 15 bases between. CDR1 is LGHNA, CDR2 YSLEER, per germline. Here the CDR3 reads CASSQVQGLGKETQYF. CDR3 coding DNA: TGCGCCAGCAGCCAAGTACAGGGTTTGGGGAAAGAGACCCAGTACTTC.

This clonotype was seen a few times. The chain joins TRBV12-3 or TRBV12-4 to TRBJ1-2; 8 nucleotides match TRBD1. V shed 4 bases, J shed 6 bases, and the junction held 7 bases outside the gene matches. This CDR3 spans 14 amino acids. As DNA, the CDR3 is TGTGCCAGCAGTTCCCCCGGACAGGGCGATGGCTACACCTTC. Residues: CASSSPGQGDGYTF.

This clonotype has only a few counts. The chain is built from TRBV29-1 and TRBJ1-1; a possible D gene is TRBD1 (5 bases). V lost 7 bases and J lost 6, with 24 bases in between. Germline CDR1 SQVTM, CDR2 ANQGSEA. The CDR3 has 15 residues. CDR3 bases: TGCAGCGCCTTAGGGTTCGGGGGTTTTGGCGCTGAAGCTTTCTTT. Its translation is CSALGFGGFGAEAFF. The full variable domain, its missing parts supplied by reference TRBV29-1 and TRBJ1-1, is SAVISQKPSRDICQRGTSLTIQCQVDSQVTMMFWYRQQPGQSLTLIATANQGSEATYESGFVIDKFPISRPNLTFSTLTVSNMSPEDSSIYLCSALGFGGFGAEAFFGQGTRLTVV.

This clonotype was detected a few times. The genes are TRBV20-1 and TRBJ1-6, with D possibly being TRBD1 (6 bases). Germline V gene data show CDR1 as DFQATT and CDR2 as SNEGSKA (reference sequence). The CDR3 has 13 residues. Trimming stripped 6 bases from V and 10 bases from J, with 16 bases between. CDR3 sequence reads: CSAIEGGGSPLHF. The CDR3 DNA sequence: TGCAGTGCCATTGAAGGGGGGGGATCACCCCTCCACTTT.

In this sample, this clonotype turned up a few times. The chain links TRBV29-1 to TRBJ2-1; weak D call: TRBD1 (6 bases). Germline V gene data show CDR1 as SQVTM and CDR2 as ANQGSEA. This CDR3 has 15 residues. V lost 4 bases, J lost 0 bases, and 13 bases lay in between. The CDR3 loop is CSVAGQQSSYNEQFF. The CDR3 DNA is TGCAGCGTTGCAGGACAGCAAAGCTCCTACAATGAGCAGTTCTTC.

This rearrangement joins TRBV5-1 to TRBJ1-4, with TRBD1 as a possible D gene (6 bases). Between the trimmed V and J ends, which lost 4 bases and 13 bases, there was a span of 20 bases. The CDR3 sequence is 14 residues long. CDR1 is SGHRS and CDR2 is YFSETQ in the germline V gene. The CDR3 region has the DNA TGCGCCAGCAGCGCCGAGGCAAGGGGGAACGGACTGTTTTTT. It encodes CASSAEARGNGLFF.

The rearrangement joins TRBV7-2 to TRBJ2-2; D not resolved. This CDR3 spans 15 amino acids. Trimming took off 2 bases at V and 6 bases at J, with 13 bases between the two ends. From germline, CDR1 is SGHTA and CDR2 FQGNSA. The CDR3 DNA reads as TGTGCCAGCAGCTTACAGTTCGGTACAGCCGGGGAGCTGTTTTTT. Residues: CASSLQFGTAGELFF.

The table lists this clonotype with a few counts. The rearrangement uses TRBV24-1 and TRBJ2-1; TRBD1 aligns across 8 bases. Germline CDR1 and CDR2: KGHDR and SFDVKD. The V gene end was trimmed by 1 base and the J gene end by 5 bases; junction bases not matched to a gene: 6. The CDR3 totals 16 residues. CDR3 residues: CATSDFSQGANNEQFF. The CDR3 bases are TGTGCCACCAGTGATTTTTCGCAGGGGGCAAACAATGAGCAGTTCTTC.

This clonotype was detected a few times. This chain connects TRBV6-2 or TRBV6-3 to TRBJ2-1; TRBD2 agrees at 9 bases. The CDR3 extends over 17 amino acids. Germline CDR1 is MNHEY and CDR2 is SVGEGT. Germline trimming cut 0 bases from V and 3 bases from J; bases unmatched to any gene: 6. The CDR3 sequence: CASSYSPGGGVYNEQFF. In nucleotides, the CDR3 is TGTGCCAGCAGTTACTCTCCTGGCGGGGGGGTCTACAATGAGCAGTTCTTC.

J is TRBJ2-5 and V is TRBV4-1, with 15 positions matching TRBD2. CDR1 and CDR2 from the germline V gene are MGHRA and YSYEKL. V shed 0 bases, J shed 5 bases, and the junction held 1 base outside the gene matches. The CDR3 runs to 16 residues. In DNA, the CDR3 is TGCGCCAGCAGCCAAGACGGGACTAGCGGGGGGGAGACCCAGTACTTC. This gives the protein CASSQDGTSGGETQYF.

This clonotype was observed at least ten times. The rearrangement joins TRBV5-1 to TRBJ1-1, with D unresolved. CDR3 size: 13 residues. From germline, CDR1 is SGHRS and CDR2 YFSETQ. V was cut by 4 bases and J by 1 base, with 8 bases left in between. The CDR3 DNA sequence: TGCGCCAGCAGCCGGGCAGGGAACACTGAAGCTTTCTTT. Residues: CASSRAGNTEAFF. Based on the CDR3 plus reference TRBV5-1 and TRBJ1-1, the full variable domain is KAGVTQTPRYLIKTRGQQVTLSCSPISGHRSVSWYQQTPGQGLQFLFEYFSETQRNKGNFPGRFSGRQFSNSRSEMNVSTLELGDSALYLCASSRAGNTEAFFGQGTRLTVV.

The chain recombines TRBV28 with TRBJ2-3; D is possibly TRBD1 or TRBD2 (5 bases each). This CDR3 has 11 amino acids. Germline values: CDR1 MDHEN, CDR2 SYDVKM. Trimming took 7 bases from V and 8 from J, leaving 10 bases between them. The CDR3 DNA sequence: TGTGCCAGCAAGTCGAGGGGTACGCAGTATTTT. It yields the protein CASKSRGTQYF.

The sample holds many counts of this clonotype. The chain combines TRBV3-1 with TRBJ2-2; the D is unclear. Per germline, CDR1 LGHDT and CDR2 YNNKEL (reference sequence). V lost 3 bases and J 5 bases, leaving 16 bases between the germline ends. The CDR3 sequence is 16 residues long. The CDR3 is CASSHTGVSNTGELFF. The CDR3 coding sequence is TGTGCCAGCAGCCATACTGGGGTTAGTAATACCGGGGAGCTGTTTTTT. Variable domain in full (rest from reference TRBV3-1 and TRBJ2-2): DTAVSQTPKYLVTQMGNDKSIKCEQNLGHDTMYWYKQDSKKFLKIMFSYNNKELIINETVPNRFSPKSPDKAHLNLHINSLELGDSAVYFCASSHTGVSNTGELFFGEGSRLTVL.

The CDR3 nucleotides are TGTGCCAGCAGCTTAGTCAGGGTTCGGAGTAAGCAGTTCTTC. Amino acid sequence: CASSLVRVRSKQFF. The chain has TRBV7-2 and TRBJ2-1, with a tentative D call TRBD1 (5 bases). This CDR3 is built from 14 residues. Germline values: CDR1 SGHTA, CDR2 FQGNSA. V lost 1 base and J 11 bases, leaving 15 bases between the germline ends.

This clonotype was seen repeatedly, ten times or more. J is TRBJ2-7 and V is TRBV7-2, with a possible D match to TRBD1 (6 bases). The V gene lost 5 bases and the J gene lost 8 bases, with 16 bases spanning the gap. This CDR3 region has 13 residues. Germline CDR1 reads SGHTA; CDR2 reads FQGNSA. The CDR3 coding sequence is TGTGCCAGCAGCCCAACAGGGACGGTCAAGCAGTACTTC. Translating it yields CASSPTGTVKQYF.

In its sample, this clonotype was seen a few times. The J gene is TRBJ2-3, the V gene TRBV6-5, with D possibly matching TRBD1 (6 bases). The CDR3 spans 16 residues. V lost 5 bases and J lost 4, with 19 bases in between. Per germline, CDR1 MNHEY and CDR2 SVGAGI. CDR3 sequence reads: CASSIRTAGVADTQYF. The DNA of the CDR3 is TGTGCCAGCAGTATACGGACAGCAGGGGTGGCAGATACGCAGTATTTT.

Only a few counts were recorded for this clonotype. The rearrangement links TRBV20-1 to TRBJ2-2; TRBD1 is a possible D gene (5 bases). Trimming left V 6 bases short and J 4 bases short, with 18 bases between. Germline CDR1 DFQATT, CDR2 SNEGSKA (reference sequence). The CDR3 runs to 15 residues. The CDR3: CSAQGSRAITGELFF. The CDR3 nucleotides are TGCAGTGCCCAGGGTTCCAGGGCGATCACCGGGGAGCTGTTTTTT.

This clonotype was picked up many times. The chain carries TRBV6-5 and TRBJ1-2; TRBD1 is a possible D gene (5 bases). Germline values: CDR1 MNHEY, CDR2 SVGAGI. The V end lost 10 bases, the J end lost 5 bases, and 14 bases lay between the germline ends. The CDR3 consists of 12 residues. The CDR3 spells CATRVGGYGYTF. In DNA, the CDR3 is TGTGCCACCCGTGTTGGGGGGTATGGCTACACCTTC.

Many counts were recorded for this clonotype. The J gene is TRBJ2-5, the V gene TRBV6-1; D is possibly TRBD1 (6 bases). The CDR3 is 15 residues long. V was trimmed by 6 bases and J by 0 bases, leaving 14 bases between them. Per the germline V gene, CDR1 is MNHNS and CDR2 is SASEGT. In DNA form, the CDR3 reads TGTGCCAGCAGCAGATTTCAGGGGTACCAAGAGACCCAGTACTTC. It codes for CASSRFQGYQETQYF.

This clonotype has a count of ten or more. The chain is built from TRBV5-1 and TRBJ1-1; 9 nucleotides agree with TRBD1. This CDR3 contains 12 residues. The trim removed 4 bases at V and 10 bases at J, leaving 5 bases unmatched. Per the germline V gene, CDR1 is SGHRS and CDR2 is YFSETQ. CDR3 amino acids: CASSAEQGAAFF. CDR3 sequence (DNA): TGCGCCAGCAGCGCCGAACAGGGGGCAGCTTTCTTT.

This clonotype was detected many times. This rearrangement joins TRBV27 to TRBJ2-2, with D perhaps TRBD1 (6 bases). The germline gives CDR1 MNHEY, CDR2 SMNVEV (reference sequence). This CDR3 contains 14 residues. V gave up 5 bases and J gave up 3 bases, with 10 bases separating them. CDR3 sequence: CASSPWTDTGELFF. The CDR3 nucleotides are TGTGCCAGCAGTCCCTGGACAGACACCGGGGAGCTGTTTTTT.

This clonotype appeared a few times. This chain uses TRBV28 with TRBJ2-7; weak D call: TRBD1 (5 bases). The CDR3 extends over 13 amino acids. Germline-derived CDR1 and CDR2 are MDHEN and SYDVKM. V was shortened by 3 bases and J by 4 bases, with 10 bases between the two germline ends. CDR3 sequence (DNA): TGTGCCAGCAGTTTGGGGCGAGAGTACGAGCAGTACTTC. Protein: CASSLGREYEQYF.

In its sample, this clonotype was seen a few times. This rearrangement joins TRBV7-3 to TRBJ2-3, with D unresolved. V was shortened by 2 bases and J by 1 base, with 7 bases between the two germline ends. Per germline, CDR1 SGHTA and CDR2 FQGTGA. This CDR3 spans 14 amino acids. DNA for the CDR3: TGTGCCAGCAGCTTATTTCCCGGCACAGATACGCAGTATTTT. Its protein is CASSLFPGTDTQYF.

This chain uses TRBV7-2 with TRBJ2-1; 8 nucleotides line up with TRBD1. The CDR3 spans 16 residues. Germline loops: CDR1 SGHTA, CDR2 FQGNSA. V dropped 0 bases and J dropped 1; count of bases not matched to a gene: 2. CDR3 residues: CASSLARTGSYNEQFF. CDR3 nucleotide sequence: TGTGCCAGCAGCTTAGCACGGACAGGGTCCTACAATGAGCAGTTCTTC.

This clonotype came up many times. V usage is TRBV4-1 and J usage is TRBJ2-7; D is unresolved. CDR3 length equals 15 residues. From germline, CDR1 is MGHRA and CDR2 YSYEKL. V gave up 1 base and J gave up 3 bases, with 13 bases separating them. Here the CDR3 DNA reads TGCGCCAGCAGCCAAGTCCCTTCTGGAAGCTACGAGCAGTACTTC. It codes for CASSQVPSGSYEQYF.